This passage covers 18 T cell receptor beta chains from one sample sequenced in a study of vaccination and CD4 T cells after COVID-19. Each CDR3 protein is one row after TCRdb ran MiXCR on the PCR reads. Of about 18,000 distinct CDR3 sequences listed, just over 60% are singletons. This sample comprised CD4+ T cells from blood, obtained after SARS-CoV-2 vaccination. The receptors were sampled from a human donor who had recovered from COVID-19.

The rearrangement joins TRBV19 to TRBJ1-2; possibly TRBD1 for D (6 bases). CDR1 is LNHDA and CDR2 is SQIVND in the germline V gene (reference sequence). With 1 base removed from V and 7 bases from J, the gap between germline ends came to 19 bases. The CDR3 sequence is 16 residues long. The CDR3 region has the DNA TGTGCCAGTAGTATAGCCCCCGGCCGGGGGGCGTCTGGCTACACCTTC. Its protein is CASSIAPGRGASGYTF.

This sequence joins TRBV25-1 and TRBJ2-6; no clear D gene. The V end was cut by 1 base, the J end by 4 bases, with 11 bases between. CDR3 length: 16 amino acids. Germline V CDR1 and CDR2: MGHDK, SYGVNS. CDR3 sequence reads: CASSEFEPPGANVLTF. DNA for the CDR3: TGTGCCAGCAGTGAATTTGAGCCCCCCGGGGCCAACGTCCTGACTTTC. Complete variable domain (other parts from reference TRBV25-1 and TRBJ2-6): EADIYQTPRYLVIGTGKKITLECSQTMGHDKMYWYQQDPGMELHLIHYSYGVNSTEKGDLSSESTVSRIRTEHFPLTLESARPSHTSQYLCASSEFEPPGANVLTFGAGSRLTVL.

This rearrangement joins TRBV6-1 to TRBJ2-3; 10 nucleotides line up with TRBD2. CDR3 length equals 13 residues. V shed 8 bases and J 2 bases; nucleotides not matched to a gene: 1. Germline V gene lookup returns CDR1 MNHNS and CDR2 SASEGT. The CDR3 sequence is CASGTSATDTQYF. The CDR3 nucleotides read TGTGCCAGCGGGACTAGCGCCACAGATACGCAGTATTTT.

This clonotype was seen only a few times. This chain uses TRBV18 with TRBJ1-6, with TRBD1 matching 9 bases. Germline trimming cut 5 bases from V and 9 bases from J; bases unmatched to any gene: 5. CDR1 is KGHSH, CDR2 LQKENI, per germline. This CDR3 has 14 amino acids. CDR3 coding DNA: TGTGCCAGCTCATCCGGGACAGGGCCTTCACCCCTCCACTTT. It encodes CASSSGTGPSPLHF.

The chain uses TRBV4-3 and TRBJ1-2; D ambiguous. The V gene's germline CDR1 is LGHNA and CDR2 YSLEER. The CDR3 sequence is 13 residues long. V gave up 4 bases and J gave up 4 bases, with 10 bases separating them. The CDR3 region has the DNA TGCGCCAGCAGCCGAGGACGGAGCTATGGCTACACCTTC. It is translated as CASSRGRSYGYTF.

In nucleotides, the CDR3 is TGTGCCAGCAGCTTAACGAATGCGGTCACAGATACGCAGTATTTT. Its translation: CASSLTNAVTDTQYF. V and J are TRBV7-3 and TRBJ2-3; D unresolved. CDR3 length: 15 residues. The V end was cut by 0 bases, the J end by 2 bases, with 9 bases between. CDR1 SGHTA and CDR2 FQGTGA come from the germline V gene.

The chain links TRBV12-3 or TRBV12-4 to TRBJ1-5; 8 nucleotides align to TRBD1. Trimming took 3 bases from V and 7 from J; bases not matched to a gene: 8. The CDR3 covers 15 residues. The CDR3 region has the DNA TGTGCCAGCAGTTTGTACGACAGGGGACTGCAGCCCCAGCATTTT. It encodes CASSLYDRGLQPQHF.

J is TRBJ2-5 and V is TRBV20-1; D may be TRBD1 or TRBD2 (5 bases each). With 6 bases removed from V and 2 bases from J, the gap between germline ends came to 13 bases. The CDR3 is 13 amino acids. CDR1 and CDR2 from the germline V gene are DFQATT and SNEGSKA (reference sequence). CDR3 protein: CSAPTRTQETQYF. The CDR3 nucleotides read TGCAGTGCCCCAACTAGGACACAAGAGACCCAGTACTTC.

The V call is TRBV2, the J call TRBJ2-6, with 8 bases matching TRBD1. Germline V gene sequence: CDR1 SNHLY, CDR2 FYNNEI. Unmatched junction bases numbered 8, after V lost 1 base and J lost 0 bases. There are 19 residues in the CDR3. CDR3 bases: TGTGCCAGCAGTGAAGGGGTCAGGGGGCTGCCCTCTGGGGCCAACGTCCTGACTTTC. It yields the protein CASSEGVRGLPSGANVLTF. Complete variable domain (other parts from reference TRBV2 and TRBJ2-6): EPEVTQTPSHQVTQMGQEVILRCVPISNHLYFYWYRQILGQKVEFLVSFYNNEISEKSEIFDDQFSVERPDGSNFTLKIRSTKLEDSAMYFCASSEGVRGLPSGANVLTFGAGSRLTVL.

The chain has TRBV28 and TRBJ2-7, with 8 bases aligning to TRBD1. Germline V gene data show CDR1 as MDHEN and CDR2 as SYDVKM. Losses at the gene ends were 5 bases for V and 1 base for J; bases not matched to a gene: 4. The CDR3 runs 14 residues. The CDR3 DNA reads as TGTGCCAGCAGTGGACAGGGAGGATCCTACGAGCAGTACTTC. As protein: CASSGQGGSYEQYF.

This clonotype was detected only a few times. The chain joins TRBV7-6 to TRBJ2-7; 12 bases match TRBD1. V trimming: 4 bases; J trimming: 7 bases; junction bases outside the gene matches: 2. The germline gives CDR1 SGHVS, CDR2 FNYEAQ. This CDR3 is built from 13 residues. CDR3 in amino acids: CASSWDRGREQYF. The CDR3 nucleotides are TGTGCCAGCAGCTGGGACAGGGGGCGAGAGCAGTACTTC. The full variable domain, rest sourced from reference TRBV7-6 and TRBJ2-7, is GAGVSQSPRYKVTKRGQDVALRCDPISGHVSLYWYRQALGQGPEFLTYFNYEAQQDKSGLPNDRFSAERPEGSISTLTIQRTEQRDSAMYRCASSWDRGREQYFGPGTRLTVT.

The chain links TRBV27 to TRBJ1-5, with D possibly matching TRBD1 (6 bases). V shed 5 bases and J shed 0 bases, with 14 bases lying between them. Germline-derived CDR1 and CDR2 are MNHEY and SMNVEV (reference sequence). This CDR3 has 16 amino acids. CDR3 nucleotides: TGTGCCAGCAGTCCTGGACAGTTTCTTAGCAATCAGCCCCAGCATTTT. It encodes CASSPGQFLSNQPQHF.

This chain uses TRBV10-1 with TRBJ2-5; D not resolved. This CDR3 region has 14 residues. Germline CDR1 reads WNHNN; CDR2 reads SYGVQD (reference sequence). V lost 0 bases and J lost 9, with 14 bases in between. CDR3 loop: CASSESLGPSAQYF. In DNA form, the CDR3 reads TGCGCCAGCAGTGAGTCCCTCGGGCCCTCGGCCCAGTACTTC.

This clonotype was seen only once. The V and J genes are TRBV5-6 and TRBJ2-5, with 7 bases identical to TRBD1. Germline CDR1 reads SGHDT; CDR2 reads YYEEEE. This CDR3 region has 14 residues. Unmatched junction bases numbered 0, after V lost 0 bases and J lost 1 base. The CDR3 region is CASSLGQGQETQYF. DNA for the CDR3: TGTGCCAGCAGCTTGGGACAGGGCCAAGAGACCCAGTACTTC.

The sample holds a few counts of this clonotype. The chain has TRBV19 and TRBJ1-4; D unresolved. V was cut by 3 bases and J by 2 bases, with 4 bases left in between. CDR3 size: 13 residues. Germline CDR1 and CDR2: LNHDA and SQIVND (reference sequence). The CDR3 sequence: CASSMRTNEKLFF. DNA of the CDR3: TGTGCCAGTAGTATGAGGACTAATGAAAAACTGTTTTTT.

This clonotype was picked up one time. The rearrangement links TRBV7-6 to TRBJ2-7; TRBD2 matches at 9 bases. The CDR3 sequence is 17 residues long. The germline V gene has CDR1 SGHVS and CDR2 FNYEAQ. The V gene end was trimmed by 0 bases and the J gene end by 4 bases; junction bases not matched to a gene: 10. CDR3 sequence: CASSLATGTSPPYEQYF. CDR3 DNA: TGTGCCAGCAGCTTAGCGACCGGGACTAGCCCTCCTTACGAGCAGTACTTC.

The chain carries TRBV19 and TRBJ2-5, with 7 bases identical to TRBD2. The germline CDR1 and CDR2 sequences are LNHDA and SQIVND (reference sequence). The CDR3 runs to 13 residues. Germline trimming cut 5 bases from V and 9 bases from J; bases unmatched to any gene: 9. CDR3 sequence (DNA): TGTGCCAGTAGTTCCCAGCGGGACGGGGCCCAGTACTTC. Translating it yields CASSSQRDGAQYF.

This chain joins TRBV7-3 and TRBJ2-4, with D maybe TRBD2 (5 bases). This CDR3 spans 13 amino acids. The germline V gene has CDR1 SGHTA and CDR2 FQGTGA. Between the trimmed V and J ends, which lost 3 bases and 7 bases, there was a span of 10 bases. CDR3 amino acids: CASSLDGENIQYF. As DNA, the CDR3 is TGTGCCAGCAGCTTGGACGGGGAGAACATTCAGTACTTC. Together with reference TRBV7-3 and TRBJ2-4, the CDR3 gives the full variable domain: GAGVSQTPSNKVTEKGKYVELRCDPISGHTALYWYRQSLGQGPEFLIYFQGTGAADDSGLPNDRFFAVRPEGSVSTLKIQRTERGDSAVYLCASSLDGENIQYFGAGTRLSVL.